The 19 T cell receptor beta chains reported below all come from one sample, sequenced in a study of blood T cell repertoires in COVID-19. The method was immunoSEQ multiplex PCR; TCRdb's version includes in-frame clones alone and lacks a portion of them. The data contain 95,000 to 100,000 clones, 85% to 95% of them singletons. The source material was peripheral blood. The receptors shown here come from a man over 45 with active COVID-19.

Points on this clone: Distinct nucleotide sequences in the sample also encode this CDR3. The chain recombines TRBV7-9 with TRBJ2-3; 11 bases are shared with TRBD1. V trimming: 3 bases; J trimming: 4 bases; junction bases outside the gene matches: 3. CDR1 SEHNR and CDR2 FQNEAQ come from the germline V gene (reference sequence). This CDR3 is 15 amino acids long. For the CDR3, the DNA is TGTGCCAGCAGCTTCGGACAGGGGGCAGCAGATACGCAGTATTTT. Its translation is CASSFGQGAADTQYF.

V and J are TRBV7-9 and TRBJ2-2; possibly TRBD2 for D (5 bases). The germline gives CDR1 SEHNR, CDR2 FQNEAQ (reference sequence). With 8 bases removed from V and 2 bases from J, the gap between germline ends came to 15 bases. The CDR3 covers 15 residues. In nucleotides, the CDR3 is TGTGCCAGCGAAGGCCTAGCAGCTAACACCGGGGAGCTGTTTTTT. Its protein is CASEGLAANTGELFF.

The chain employs TRBV2 and TRBJ1-6; 10 positions match TRBD1. The V and J ends lost 4 bases and 9 bases, in that order; junction bases with no gene match: 6. Germline loops: CDR1 SNHLY, CDR2 FYNNEI. The CDR3 totals 15 residues. CDR3 sequence: CASSARQGASSPLHF. The CDR3 nucleotides are TGTGCCAGCAGTGCCAGACAGGGGGCGAGTTCACCCCTCCACTTT.

The chain joins TRBV10-3 to TRBJ2-2, with TRBD1 matching 10 bases. Germline V gives CDR1 ENHRY, CDR2 SYGVKD. The CDR3 loop spans 15 amino acids. V lost 9 bases to trimming and J lost 4 bases; unmatched junction nucleotides: 8. CDR3 residues: CAMGRGQGTTGELFF. CDR3 nucleotide sequence: TGTGCCATGGGGCGGGGACAGGGGACCACCGGGGAGCTGTTTTTT.

The chain carries TRBV9 and TRBJ1-2; TRBD1 is a possible D gene (5 bases). The V gene lost 0 bases and the J gene lost 0 bases, with 12 bases spanning the gap. This CDR3 has 16 amino acids. Germline-derived CDR1 and CDR2 are SGDLS and YYNGEE. DNA for the CDR3: TGTGCCAGCAGCGTAGGGAGGGGTATAGCTAACTATGGCTACACCTTC. Translation: CASSVGRGIANYGYTF.

V and J are TRBV18 and TRBJ1-1; D remains unclear. CDR3 length: 13 residues. Trimming stripped 6 bases from V and 0 bases from J, with 8 bases between. Germline CDR1 reads KGHSH; CDR2 reads LQKENI. CDR3 nucleotide sequence: TGTGCCAGCTCCCTAGCCCTGAACACTGAAGCTTTCTTT. Its protein is CASSLALNTEAFF.

The V and J genes are TRBV5-4 and TRBJ2-7; 9 bases align to TRBD1. V gave up 6 bases and J gave up 3 bases; unmatched junction bases: 4. This CDR3 has 13 amino acids. CDR1 and CDR2 from the germline V gene are SGHNT and YYREEE (reference sequence). The CDR3 DNA reads TGTGCCAGCACGAAGACAGGGGGCTACGAGCAGTACTTC. Its protein is CASTKTGGYEQYF.

The rearrangement links TRBV30 to TRBJ1-5, with D maybe TRBD1 (6 bases). With 2 bases removed from V and 5 bases from J, the gap between germline ends came to 13 bases. Germline assignment: CDR1 GTSNPN and CDR2 SVGIG (reference sequence). The CDR3 has 14 residues. The CDR3 DNA reads as TGTGCCTGGAGTTGGCAGGGGCCGGATCAGCCCCAGCATTTT. Translated, it gives CAWSWQGPDQPQHF. The full variable domain, rest sourced from reference TRBV30 and TRBJ1-5, is SQTIHQWPATLVQPVGSPLSLECTVEGTSNPNLYWYRQAAGRGLQLLFYSVGIGQISSEVPQNLSASRPQDRQFILSSKKLLLSDSGFYLCAWSWQGPDQPQHFGDGTRLSIL.

V is TRBV5-1 and J is TRBJ2-3; weak D call: TRBD2 (6 bases). This CDR3 contains 15 residues. CDR1 and CDR2 from the germline V gene are SGHRS and YFSETQ. The germline V and J ends were trimmed by 4 bases and 5 bases, with 17 bases remaining between them. CDR3 protein: CASSLVAETRDTQYF. CDR3 DNA: TGCGCCAGCAGCCTAGTAGCGGAGACACGAGATACGCAGTATTTT.

The rearrangement joins TRBV28 to TRBJ1-5; D gene uncertain. V was trimmed by 4 bases and J by 6 bases, leaving 4 bases between them. This CDR3 spans 11 amino acids. The germline V gene has CDR1 MDHEN and CDR2 SYDVKM. CDR3 nucleotide sequence: TGTGCCAGCAGTTCTGTTCAGCCCCAGCATTTT. Translating it yields CASSSVQPQHF.

The chain couples TRBV4-2 to TRBJ2-1, with 7 bases matching TRBD2. The germline gives CDR1 LGHNA, CDR2 YNFKEQ. V gave up 0 bases and J gave up 7 bases; unmatched junction bases: 9. The length of the CDR3 is 16 residues. CDR3: CASSQDPASGLNEQFF. The DNA of the CDR3 is TGTGCCAGCAGCCAAGATCCGGCTAGCGGCCTAAATGAGCAGTTCTTC.

V is TRBV12-3 or TRBV12-4 and J is TRBJ2-7; D ambiguous. Trimming cost V 5 bases and J 0 bases, with 8 bases left between them. The CDR3 loop spans 13 amino acids. CDR3 nucleotide sequence: TGTGCCAGCAGTCCGGAGAGCTCCTACGAGCAGTACTTC. Residues: CASSPESSYEQYF.

The rearrangement joins TRBV2 to TRBJ1-5; TRBD1 matches 7 bases. Per germline, CDR1 SNHLY and CDR2 FYNNEI. This CDR3 contains 15 residues. Trimming at V came to 4 bases and at J to 3 bases, leaving 6 bases not matched to a gene. The CDR3 bases are TGTGCCAGCAGTGCCACAGGGGCGTACAATCAGCCCCAGCATTTT. Its protein product is CASSATGAYNQPQHF. Variable domain in full (rest from reference TRBV2 and TRBJ1-5): EPEVTQTPSHQVTQMGQEVILRCVPISNHLYFYWYRQILGQKVEFLVSFYNNEISEKSEIFDDQFSVERPDGSNFTLKIRSTKLEDSAMYFCASSATGAYNQPQHFGDGTRLSIL.

The V and J genes are TRBV28 and TRBJ2-7, with 12 bases fitting TRBD1. The V gene end was trimmed by 3 bases and the J gene end by 6 bases; junction bases not matched to a gene: 3. Germline values: CDR1 MDHEN, CDR2 SYDVKM. This CDR3 is 14 amino acids long. The CDR3 DNA reads as TGTGCCAGCAGTTTTGGGACAGGGGGCGCCGAGCAGTACTTC. Amino acid sequence: CASSFGTGGAEQYF. Together with reference TRBV28 and TRBJ2-7, the CDR3 gives the full variable domain: DVKVTQSSRYLVKRTGEKVFLECVQDMDHENMFWYRQDPGLGLRLIYFSYDVKMKEKGDIPEGYSVSREKKERFSLILESASTNQTSMYLCASSFGTGGAEQYFGPGTRLTVT.

In DNA, the CDR3 is TGTGCCAGCAGCTTAAGGGGTAATGAGCAGTTCTTC. Encoded protein: CASSLRGNEQFF. This chain joins TRBV7-8 and TRBJ2-1; a possible D gene is TRBD1 (5 bases). Germline lookup yields CDR1 SGHVS and CDR2 FQNEAQ. Between the trimmed V and J ends, which lost 2 bases and 7 bases, there was a span of 6 bases. CDR3 length equals 12 residues. Combining the CDR3 with reference TRBV7-8 and TRBJ2-1 gives the whole variable domain GAGVSQSPRYKVAKRGQDVALRCDPISGHVSLFWYQQALGQGPEFLTYFQNEAQLDKSGLPSDRFFAERPEGSVSTLKIQRTQQEDSAVYLCASSLRGNEQFFGPGTRLTVL.

The sample holds one count of this clone. The chain couples TRBV7-2 to TRBJ2-5, with D perhaps TRBD1 (6 bases). V lost 2 bases, J lost 1 base, and 11 bases lay in between. The length of the CDR3 is 15 residues. Germline-derived CDR1 and CDR2 are SGHTA and FQGNSA. CDR3 region: CASSLQGWGQETQYF. DNA of the CDR3: TGTGCCAGCAGCTTACAGGGGTGGGGCCAAGAGACCCAGTACTTC.

The chain recombines TRBV5-1 with TRBJ1-6; D remains unclear. CDR3 length equals 15 residues. From germline, CDR1 is SGHRS and CDR2 YFSETQ. V was clipped by 0 bases and J by 6 bases, with 10 bases between them. Here the CDR3 DNA reads TGCGCCAGCAGCTTGGACACGGGTTTTAATTCACCCCTCCACTTT. Residues: CASSLDTGFNSPLHF.

This sequence joins TRBV24-1 and TRBJ2-3; 7 nucleotides align to TRBD2. CDR3 length: 16 residues. The V gene's germline CDR1 is KGHDR and CDR2 SFDVKD. The V and J ends lost 9 bases and 0 bases, in that order; junction bases with no gene match: 11. The DNA for the CDR3 is TGTGCCACCGGTAGCGGGCTTTACTCTAGCACAGATACGCAGTATTTT. Translating gives CATGSGLYSSTDTQYF.

This chain connects TRBV19 to TRBJ1-4, with TRBD1 as a possible D gene (6 bases). Germline loops: CDR1 LNHDA, CDR2 SQIVND (reference sequence). V gave up 6 bases and J gave up 13 bases, with 21 bases separating them. The CDR3 length is 14 residues. The CDR3 reads CASSHPSGTPRLFF. In DNA, the CDR3 is TGTGCCAGTAGCCATCCTTCAGGGACACCCAGACTGTTTTTT.